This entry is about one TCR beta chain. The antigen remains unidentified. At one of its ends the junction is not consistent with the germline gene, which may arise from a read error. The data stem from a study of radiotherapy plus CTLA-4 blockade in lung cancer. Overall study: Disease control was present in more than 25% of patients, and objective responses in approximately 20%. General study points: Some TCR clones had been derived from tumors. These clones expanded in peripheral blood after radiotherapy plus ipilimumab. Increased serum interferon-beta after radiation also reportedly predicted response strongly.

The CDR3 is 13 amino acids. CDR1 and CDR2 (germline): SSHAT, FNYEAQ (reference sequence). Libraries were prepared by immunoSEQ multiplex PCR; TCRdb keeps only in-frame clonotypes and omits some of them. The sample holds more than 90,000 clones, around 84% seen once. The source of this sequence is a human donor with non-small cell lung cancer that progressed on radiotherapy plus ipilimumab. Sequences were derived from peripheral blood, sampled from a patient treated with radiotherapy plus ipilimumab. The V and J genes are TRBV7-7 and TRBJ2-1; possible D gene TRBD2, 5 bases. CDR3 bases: TGTGCTAGCAGCCAAACTAGAACTGGCGAGCAGTTCTTC. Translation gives CASSQTRTGEQFF.